This entry describes one TCR beta chain. The record originates from a study of blood T cell repertoires in COVID-19. Turning to the study itself: Donors in the United States, Italy and Spain gave samples during acute or convalescent COVID-19. PBMCs, B-cell-depleted T cells, or T cells were the source of the cDNA or gDNA that made up the material.

As handled by the study authors: Amplified reference gene primers provided the basis for estimating nucleated cell counts. Clones were sequenced by immunoSEQ multiplex PCR, and TCRdb holds only the in-frame ones, with some missing. The D gene and trimming were derived from the DNA, and the V and J assignments and clone size from that table. Of about 210,000 clones in the sample, 80% to 90% were seen once. The receptor was isolated from a woman of 80 years or more with acute or convalescent COVID-19. Sequencing input: peripheral blood.

The CDR3 is CASGLAEVTGELFF. CDR3 DNA sequence: TGTGCCAGCGGACTAGCGGAGGTCACCGGGGAGCTGTTTTTT. The chain links TRBV2 to TRBJ2-2; TRBD2 matches 10 bases. This CDR3 is 14 amino acids long. The V segment lost 8 bases and the J segment 4 bases; nucleotides outside the gene matches: 4. CDR1 SNHLY and CDR2 FYNNEI come from the germline V gene. Full variable domain (rest looked up from reference TRBV2 and TRBJ2-2): EPEVTQTPSHQVTQMGQEVILRCVPISNHLYFYWYRQILGQKVEFLVSFYNNEISEKSEIFDDQFSVERPDGSNFTLKIRSTKLEDSAMYFCASGLAEVTGELFFGEGSRLTVL.